The 28 T cell receptor beta chains in this list originate from one sample, sequenced in a study of tumor and adjacent non-tumor tissue in lung cancer. No cell sorting was done before RNA was extracted from the tissue. The library came from three nested PCR rounds adapted from ARM-PCR protocols. MiXCR was run by TCRdb on the multiplex PCR reads, yielding one entry per CDR3 protein. The sample has 78,000 or so distinct CDR3 sequences; roughly 76% are singletons. The sequenced material came from lung tumor tissue. The source of these receptors is a woman aged 50 to 60 with non-small cell lung cancer.

The rearrangement joins TRBV30 to TRBJ2-3; 9 positions match TRBD2. The V segment lost 5 bases and the J segment 3 bases; nucleotides outside the gene matches: 12. This CDR3 comprises 16 residues. Germline V lookup: CDR1 GTSNPN, CDR2 SVGIG (reference sequence). The DNA for the CDR3 is TGTGCCTGGGAAGGTAATAGCGGGAGATATACAGATACGCAGTATTTT. Amino acids: CAWEGNSGRYTDTQYF.

This clonotype was seen a single time. The junction and the germline gene differ at one end; a read error may be behind it. The chain joins TRBV6-1 to TRBJ1-1; D might be TRBD1 (6 bases). From germline, CDR1 is MNHNS and CDR2 SASEGT. The CDR3 consists of 15 residues. CDR3 sequence (DNA): TGTGCCAGCAGCGGGCGTACGGGGGGCAACTCTGAAGTTTTCTTT. It encodes CASSGRTGGNSEVFF.

With regard to this clonotype: A read error may account for a junction end that differs from germline. The chain joins TRBV5-6 to TRBJ2-7; no firm D call. CDR3 length: 13 amino acids. Germline lookup yields CDR1 SGHDT and CDR2 YYEEEE. The CDR3 DNA reads TGTACCAGCAGCGAGTGGCTTACCTACGAGCAGTACTTC. Encoded protein: CTSSEWLTYEQYF.

Remarks on this clonotype: The germline gene is not matched at one end of the junction; a read error may be the cause. The chain recombines TRBV7-9 with TRBJ2-6; 7 bases fit TRBD1. The germline gives CDR1 SEHNR, CDR2 FQNEAQ (reference sequence). There are 16 residues in the CDR3. CDR3 nucleotides: TGTGCCAGCAACCCCGGACAGGACTCTGGGGCCAACGTCCGGACTTTC. Amino acid sequence: CASNPGQDSGANVRTF.

This chain uses TRBV5-1 with TRBJ1-1; 7 bases match TRBD1. Germline-derived CDR1 and CDR2 are SGHRS and YFSETQ. The CDR3 has 18 amino acids. The DNA of the CDR3 is TGCGCTAGCGGCCCCATGCGACAGGGTCGGAAGGGGAACACTGAAGCTTTCTTT. This gives the protein CASGPMRQGRKGNTEAFF. The full variable domain, in which reference TRBV5-1 and TRBJ1-1 provide the parts outside the CDR3, is KAGVTQTPRYLIKTRGQQVTLSCSPISGHRSVSWYQQTPGQGLQFLFEYFSETQRNKGNFPGRFSGRQFSNSRSEMNVSTLELGDSALYLCASGPMRQGRKGNTEAFFGQGTRLTVV.

For this clonotype: Possible read error: a much larger clone is one base away. This chain joins TRBV5-1 and TRBJ2-1, with D unclear. There are 12 residues in the CDR3. Per the germline V gene, CDR1 is SGHRS and CDR2 is YFSETQ. The CDR3 is CAGSLVVGEQFF. In nucleotides, the CDR3 is TGCGCCGGCAGCTTGGTTGTTGGTGAGCAGTTCTTC.

To note about this clonotype: One end of the junction is discordant with germline, which a read error may explain. The V gene is TRBV5-4, the J gene TRBJ2-2; perhaps TRBD2 as D (5 bases). Germline assignment: CDR1 SGHNT and CDR2 YYREEE (reference sequence). The CDR3 length is 15 residues. Here the CDR3 reads CTSSPTLATTGELFF. The CDR3 nucleotides are TGTACCAGCAGCCCCACATTAGCGACTACCGGGGAGCTGTTTTTT.

With respect to this clonotype: The CDR3 end shows no conserved phenylalanine or tryptophan, and so a read error is likely. The chain links TRBV29-1 to TRBJ1-4; 7 positions match TRBD1. Germline CDR1 reads SQVTM; CDR2 reads ANQGSEA. This CDR3 spans 14 amino acids. Unmatched junction bases numbered 9, after V lost 7 bases and J lost 4 bases. The CDR3 loop is CSASFRDSNEKLFS. In nucleotides, the CDR3 is TGCAGCGCAAGCTTCCGGGACAGTAATGAAAAACTGTTTTCT.

This chain connects TRBV7-3 to TRBJ2-3, with TRBD2 identical over 9 bases. This CDR3 has 20 amino acids. The ends lost 1 base at V and 2 bases at J; junction bases unmatched: 16. Per the germline V gene, CDR1 is SGHTA and CDR2 is FQGTGA. CDR3 residues: CASSLNPLAGLSSITDTQYF. The CDR3 DNA reads TGTGCCAGCAGCTTAAACCCGCTAGCGGGACTATCGTCTATCACAGATACGCAGTATTTT.

Turning to this clonotype: The junction departs from germline at one end; a sequencing error may be responsible. This chain connects TRBV29-1 to TRBJ2-1, with TRBD1 matching over 7 bases. The CDR3 runs 14 residues. Germline-derived CDR1 and CDR2 are SQVTM and ANQGSEA. The CDR3 DNA follows: TGCAACGTTAGGAGCGCCGGGACAGTCTATGAACAGTTCTTC. Protein product: CNVRSAGTVYEQFF.

The V call is TRBV7-9, the J call TRBJ1-2; possible D gene TRBD1, 6 bases. The CDR3 is made up of 14 amino acids. Germline assignment: CDR1 SEHNR and CDR2 FQNEAQ (reference sequence). Deletions cut 5 bases from V and 4 bases from J, with 14 bases between. CDR3 sequence (DNA): TGTGCCAGCAGCCGGGACACTCAATGCTATGGCTACACCTTC. It specifies CASSRDTQCYGYTF.

The rearrangement joins TRBV6-1 to TRBJ2-7; D ambiguous. The CDR3 covers 13 residues. Germline values: CDR1 MNHNS, CDR2 SASEGT. V was shortened by 2 bases and J by 7 bases, with 12 bases between the two germline ends. CDR3 nucleotides: TGTGCCAGCAGTGAACCAGCTAACTATGAGCAGTACTTC. Translated, it gives CASSEPANYEQYF.

Comments on this clonotype: This is likely a read error, given that the CDR3 carries no conserved phenylalanine or tryptophan at its end. V usage is TRBV20-1 and J usage is TRBJ2-1; 11 bases are shared with TRBD2. The CDR3 has 14 amino acids. CDR1 DFQATT and CDR2 SNEGSKA come from the germline V gene (reference sequence). CDR3 sequence reads: CNAIAGGLGNEQFS. Here the CDR3 DNA reads TGCAATGCTATAGCGGGAGGGCTCGGGAATGAGCAGTTCTCC.

Regarding this clonotype: A much larger clone differs from this one at a single base, so this may be a read error. The chain links TRBV5-4 to TRBJ2-1; TRBD1 matches at 12 bases. CDR1 is SGHNT and CDR2 is YYREEE in the germline V gene (reference sequence). This CDR3 comprises 15 residues. CDR3 amino acids: CASILEGQGALGQFF. CDR3 coding DNA: TGTGCCAGCATCTTGGAGGGACAGGGGGCACTTGGGCAGTTCTTC. The full variable domain, with the rest looked up from reference TRBV5-4 and TRBJ2-1, is ETGVTQSPTHLIKTRGQQVTLRCSSQSGHNTVSWYQQALGQGPQFIFQYYREEENGRGNFPPRFSGLQFPNYSSELNVNALELDDSALYLCASILEGQGALGQFFGPGTRLTVL.

This clonotype was observed a single time. A read error is possible here, since a much larger clone lies one base away. This chain joins TRBV5-1 and TRBJ1-1; D possibly corresponds to TRBD1 (5 bases). CDR3 length equals 13 residues. Germline loops: CDR1 SGHRS, CDR2 YFSETQ. As DNA, the CDR3 is TGCGTCAGCAGCTCCCCCGGGGGCACTGAAGCTTTCTTT. This codes for CVSSSPGGTEAFF.

This clonotype came up a few times. The genes are TRBV29-1 and TRBJ2-5; possibly TRBD1 or TRBD2 for D (6 bases each). Germline V gives CDR1 SQVTM, CDR2 ANQGSEA. The CDR3 has 14 residues. Between the trimmed V and J ends, which lost 6 bases and 3 bases, there was a span of 17 bases. CDR3: CSVYGGHGEETQYF. The CDR3 nucleotides read TGCAGCGTGTACGGGGGCCACGGGGAAGAGACCCAGTACTTC.

This clonotype was counted a single time. The chain carries TRBV11-2 and TRBJ2-7, with D tentatively TRBD2 (5 bases). CDR1 and CDR2 (germline): SGHAT, FQNNGV. The CDR3 length is 16 residues. V was pared by 9 bases and J by 5 bases, with 26 bases between. The CDR3, as DNA: TGTGCCAGTAGGCTAAGAGAACCAGCGGTCTCGGACGAGCAGTACTTC. This gives the protein CASRLREPAVSDEQYF.

Of note for this clonotype: Germline and junction disagree at one end, which may indicate a read error. The V gene is TRBV27, the J gene TRBJ2-2; no definite D call. The CDR3 totals 14 residues. Germline CDR1 reads MNHEY; CDR2 reads SMNVEV (reference sequence). The CDR3, as DNA: TGTGCCAGCAGTTTCCGGTGGAACACCAGGGAGCTGTTTTTT. It encodes CASSFRWNTRELFF.

This clonotype occurred once. The rearrangement uses TRBV20-1 and TRBJ2-1; 13 bases match TRBD2. Germline CDR1 and CDR2: DFQATT and SNEGSKA (reference sequence). V lost 8 bases to trimming and J lost 0 bases; unmatched junction nucleotides: 13. This CDR3 has 18 residues. The CDR3 spells CSMPQLAGGLSSYNEQFF. Written as DNA, the CDR3 is TGCAGTATGCCACAACTAGCGGGAGGGCTGAGCTCCTACAATGAGCAGTTCTTC.

As to this clonotype: The CDR3 does not close with the conserved phenylalanine or tryptophan, likely indicating a read error. Because the CDR3's place on the DNA is in doubt, the DNA is left out and the CDR3 is given as listed by TCRdb. The chain combines TRBV6-6 with TRBJ2-6; the table's TRBD1 call for D was not verified on the DNA. The CDR3 is made up of 19 amino acids, end residues included. Germline V gene data show CDR1 as MNHNY and CDR2 as SVGAGI (reference sequence). The CDR3 sequence: CASVPRQGAKGSGAYLLTL.

In DNA form, the CDR3 reads TGTGCCAGCAGTTTAGCGGGAATCGAGACCCAGTACTTC. Its translation: CASSLAGIETQYF. V usage is TRBV12-3 or TRBV12-4 and J usage is TRBJ2-5; D unclear. Trimming left V 0 bases short and J 5 bases short, with 7 bases between. CDR3 length equals 13 residues.

As concerns this clonotype: Since no conserved phenylalanine or tryptophan closes the CDR3, a read error is the likely cause. The chain is built from TRBV20-1 and TRBJ2-3; possible D gene TRBD2, 5 bases. The V gene lost 5 bases and the J gene lost 5 bases, with 20 bases spanning the gap. The CDR3 has 15 amino acids. Germline V gives CDR1 DFQATT, CDR2 SNEGSKA (reference sequence). The CDR3 sequence: CSASTNGMLEDTQYY. CDR3 DNA sequence: TGCAGTGCTTCGACTAACGGGATGTTGGAAGATACGCAGTATTAT.

Remarks on this clonotype: The conserved final phenylalanine or tryptophan is absent from the CDR3, which likely points to a read error. The V and J genes are TRBV6-2 or TRBV6-3 and TRBJ1-1, with TRBD1 matching over 10 bases. The V gene's germline CDR1 is MNHEY and CDR2 SVGEGT. The CDR3 runs 15 residues. CDR3 sequence (DNA): TGTGCCAGCAGTTACTCGGGGACAGGGGCCACTGTAGCTTTCTCT. It specifies CASSYSGTGATVAFS.

The chain carries TRBV6-1 and TRBJ1-1, with D unresolved. The CDR3 covers 11 residues. Trimming took off 10 bases at V and 3 bases at J, with 9 bases between the two ends. Germline V lookup: CDR1 MNHNS, CDR2 SASEGT. This CDR3 reads CAMRDYTEAFF. CDR3 DNA sequence: TGTGCCATGAGGGATTACACTGAAGCTTTCTTT.

This clonotype has a single count. One junction end does not reproduce the germline sequence, and a read error may be involved. The chain couples TRBV29-1 to TRBJ2-3; D is undetermined. The CDR3 contains 13 residues. Per germline, CDR1 SQVTM and CDR2 ANQGSEA. CDR3 in DNA: TGCAGCGTTGACCAGGATAGCACAGATACGCAATATTTT. Translation: CSVDQDSTDTQYF.

About this clonotype itself: The CDR3 does not close with the conserved phenylalanine or tryptophan, likely indicating a read error. The CDR3 DNA is TGTGCCATCACCAAGACACCTACCTCTGGAAACACCATATATTAT. Protein sequence: CAITKTPTSGNTIYY. The chain combines TRBV12-3 or TRBV12-4 with TRBJ1-3; D is uncertain. This CDR3 is built from 15 residues. Trimming removed 10 bases at V and 0 bases at J, with 16 bases between.

A remark on this clonotype: The conserved phenylalanine or tryptophan is not found at the CDR3 terminus, so this likely reflects a read error. The chain links TRBV10-2 to TRBJ2-1; TRBD2 aligns across 7 bases. The CDR3 has 11 residues. CDR1 and CDR2 from the germline V gene are WSHSY and SAAADI. CDR3 amino acids: CASFGGNEQFI. The CDR3 DNA sequence: TGTGCCAGCTTCGGGGGGAATGAGCAGTTCATC.

The count of this clonotype is one. An end of the junction differs from the germline gene, which may be a read error. Here the CDR3 reads CANRSQDRGNSPFHF. CDR3 nucleotides: TGTGCCAACAGGAGCCAGGACAGGGGAAATTCACCCTTCCACTTT. The chain carries TRBV6-2 or TRBV6-3 and TRBJ1-6, with TRBD1 matching 9 bases. The V gene's germline CDR1 is MNHEY and CDR2 SVGEGT. This CDR3 has 15 residues.